What follows are 22 T cell receptor beta chains derived from one specimen sequenced in a study of blood T cell repertoires in COVID-19. Sequenced by immunoSEQ multiplex PCR; TCRdb stores in-frame clones only, minus some. Among 86,000 or so clones listed, more than 60% were seen once. The sequenced material came from peripheral blood. These TCRs come from a man in his 70s with acute or convalescent COVID-19.

This clone was observed once. The chain has TRBV5-1 and TRBJ1-3, with 8 bases matching TRBD1. CDR3 length equals 16 residues. Germline CDR1 reads SGHRS; CDR2 reads YFSETQ. The ends lost 1 base at V and 1 base at J; junction bases unmatched: 4. The CDR3 DNA follows: TGCGCCAGCAGCTTGACGACAGGGGCATCTGGAAACACCATATATTTT. It encodes CASSLTTGASGNTIYF. Full variable domain (missing parts from reference TRBV5-1 and TRBJ1-3): KAGVTQTPRYLIKTRGQQVTLSCSPISGHRSVSWYQQTPGQGLQFLFEYFSETQRNKGNFPGRFSGRQFSNSRSEMNVSTLELGDSALYLCASSLTTGASGNTIYFGEGSWLTVV.

This clone was observed a handful of times. V gene TRBV5-1 combines with J gene TRBJ2-7; the D gene is possibly TRBD2 (5 bases). The CDR3 sequence is 14 residues long. The ends were cut back, 4 bases at V and 2 bases at J, with 13 bases in the middle. CDR1 is SGHRS and CDR2 is YFSETQ in the germline V gene. The CDR3 DNA sequence: TGCGCCAGCAGCGTCGGACTGTTAACCTACGAGCAGTACTTC. As protein: CASSVGLLTYEQYF.

CDR3 in DNA: TGTGCCAGCAGTTTAAAGGGGGCAGATACGCAGTATTTT. It encodes CASSLKGADTQYF. The chain recombines TRBV6-6 with TRBJ2-3; D is perhaps TRBD1 (6 bases). Trimming stripped 4 bases from V and 4 bases from J, with 9 bases between. This CDR3 is built from 13 residues. CDR1 is MNHNY and CDR2 is SVGAGI in the germline V gene (reference sequence).

The rearrangement uses TRBV6-1 and TRBJ1-5; weak D call: TRBD1 (6 bases). This CDR3 is 16 amino acids long. The V and J ends lost 0 bases and 4 bases respectively, with 13 bases between them. Germline V lookup: CDR1 MNHNS, CDR2 SASEGT. The CDR3: CASSEAISTGNQPQHF. CDR3 bases: TGTGCCAGCAGTGAAGCGATTTCGACAGGAAATCAGCCCCAGCATTTT.

The chain carries TRBV5-1 and TRBJ2-3, with 13 bases fitting TRBD2. The length of the CDR3 is 17 residues. Losses at the gene ends were 0 bases for V and 9 bases for J; bases not matched to a gene: 10. From germline, CDR1 is SGHRS and CDR2 YFSETQ. The CDR3 nucleotides are TGCGCCAGCAGCTTGGACACCGGGACTAGCGGGGTTTTGACGCAGTATTTT. Amino acid sequence: CASSLDTGTSGVLTQYF.

The V call is TRBV25-1, the J call TRBJ2-5, with D possibly TRBD1 on 5 matching bases. CDR1 is MGHDK, CDR2 SYGVNS, per germline. This CDR3 region has 15 residues. The ends were cut back, 2 bases at V and 3 bases at J, with 13 bases in the middle. The CDR3 DNA reads as TGTGCCAGCAGTGAAGTGGGGCAGCTTAAAGAGACCCAGTACTTC. Residues: CASSEVGQLKETQYF. Full variable domain (outside the CDR3, taken from reference TRBV25-1 and TRBJ2-5): EADIYQTPRYLVIGTGKKITLECSQTMGHDKMYWYQQDPGMELHLIHYSYGVNSTEKGDLSSESTVSRIRTEHFPLTLESARPSHTSQYLCASSEVGQLKETQYFGPGTRLLVL.

There are a few counts of this clone. The chain is built from TRBV11-3 and TRBJ2-7, with 7 bases aligning to TRBD1. V shed 3 bases and J 6 bases; nucleotides not matched to a gene: 8. Germline CDR1 is SGHNT and CDR2 is YENEEA. The CDR3 has 14 amino acids. The CDR3 coding sequence is TGTGCCAGCAGCTTGCACAGGGGTTCGGGCGAGCAGTACTTC. Its translation: CASSLHRGSGEQYF. Filled out from reference TRBV11-3 and TRBJ2-7, the complete variable domain reads EAGVVQSPRYKIIEKKQPVAFWCNPISGHNTLYWYLQNLGQGPELLIRYENEEAVDDSQLPKDRFSAERLKGVDSTLKIQPAELGDSAVYLCASSLHRGSGEQYFGPGTRLTVT.

The gene calls are TRBV9 and TRBJ1-1, with 9 bases identical to TRBD1. The CDR3 loop spans 17 amino acids. Per germline, CDR1 SGDLS and CDR2 YYNGEE. J lost 2 bases, V lost 0 bases, and 8 bases had no gene match. The CDR3 DNA is TGTGCCAGCAGCGTAGGTCGTGGGACAGGGTTCAACACTGAAGCTTTCTTT. It encodes CASSVGRGTGFNTEAFF.

The rearrangement joins TRBV7-9 to TRBJ2-1; D is perhaps TRBD1 (6 bases). V lost 4 bases and J 0 bases, leaving 10 bases between the germline ends. The germline gives CDR1 SEHNR, CDR2 FQNEAQ (reference sequence). The CDR3 has 15 residues. The CDR3 DNA is TGTGCCAGCAGCTCCAGGGGAAACTCCTACAATGAGCAGTTCTTC. Its translation: CASSSRGNSYNEQFF. The full variable domain, with the rest looked up from reference TRBV7-9 and TRBJ2-1, is DTGVSQNPRHKITKRGQNVTFRCDPISEHNRLYWYRQTLGQGPEFLTYFQNEAQLEKSRLLSDRFSAERPKGSFSTLEIQRTEQGDSAMYLCASSSRGNSYNEQFFGPGTRLTVL.

The chain uses TRBV4-1 and TRBJ1-1; tentative D call: TRBD1 (5 bases). V shed 2 bases and J shed 4 bases, with 11 bases lying between them. This CDR3 contains 14 residues. From germline, CDR1 is MGHRA and CDR2 YSYEKL. The CDR3 DNA is TGCGCCAGCAGCCAACTGGGGGAGGTCACTGAAGCTTTCTTT. This encodes CASSQLGEVTEAFF.

The rearrangement uses TRBV12-3 or TRBV12-4 and TRBJ2-2, with D perhaps TRBD2 (5 bases). The CDR3 is made up of 11 amino acids. Trimming removed 8 bases from V and 8 bases from J, with 9 bases in between. CDR3 sequence reads: CASGLGGELFF. DNA for the CDR3: TGTGCCAGCGGACTGGGGGGGGAGCTGTTTTTT.

This clone has just a few counts. The chain combines TRBV6-5 with TRBJ2-2, with a weak D call TRBD1 (6 bases). The CDR3 covers 15 residues. From germline, CDR1 is MNHEY and CDR2 SVGAGI. Trimming pared 7 bases from V and 4 bases from J, leaving 16 bases between. The CDR3 loop reads CASKLLTGTTGELFF. The CDR3 nucleotides read TGTGCCAGCAAACTCCTCACAGGGACCACCGGGGAGCTGTTTTTT.

This clone was observed a few times. The chain employs TRBV28 and TRBJ1-1; the D gene is possibly TRBD1 (6 bases). The V gene's germline CDR1 is MDHEN and CDR2 SYDVKM. The ends were cut back, 4 bases at V and 3 bases at J, with 12 bases in the middle. The CDR3 spans 14 residues. The CDR3 protein is CASSSRGLHTEAFF. CDR3 sequence (DNA): TGTGCCAGCAGTTCCAGGGGCTTGCACACTGAAGCTTTCTTT.

This chain links TRBV7-2 with TRBJ2-4; TRBD1 is a possible D gene (6 bases). V shed 1 base and J shed 8 bases, with 9 bases lying between them. The CDR3 is made up of 13 amino acids. Germline lookup yields CDR1 SGHTA and CDR2 FQGNSA. CDR3: CASSLDRADIQYF. The CDR3 DNA follows: TGTGCCAGCAGCTTAGACAGGGCGGACATTCAGTACTTC.

V and J are TRBV7-9 and TRBJ2-2, with a possible D match to TRBD1 (5 bases). From germline, CDR1 is SEHNR and CDR2 FQNEAQ (reference sequence). V lost 5 bases to trimming and J lost 4 bases, with 11 bases between them. The CDR3 length is 14 residues. CDR3 in amino acids: CASSPRAGTGELFF. The CDR3 nucleotides are TGTGCCAGCAGCCCCAGGGCAGGCACCGGGGAGCTGTTTTTT.

A few counts support this clone. The CDR3 nucleotides read TGTGCCAGCAGCTTAACACCCAGGGGCGGAAACACCGGGGAGCTGTTTTTT. This translates into CASSLTPRGGNTGELFF. The V call is TRBV11-2, the J call TRBJ2-2, with D possibly matching TRBD1 (6 bases). CDR3 length equals 17 residues. V lost 2 bases to trimming and J lost 2 bases, with 15 bases between them. The germline V gene has CDR1 SGHAT and CDR2 FQNNGV.

The chain links TRBV5-4 to TRBJ1-5, with D hard to call. The CDR3 runs 14 residues. Germline loops: CDR1 SGHNT, CDR2 YYREEE (reference sequence). Trimming pared 0 bases from V and 1 base from J, leaving 5 bases between. For the CDR3, the DNA is TGTGCCAGCAGCTTGGGGCCAAGCAATCAGCCCCAGCATTTT. Protein sequence: CASSLGPSNQPQHF.

Points on this clone: The junction departs from the called germline gene at one end, perhaps through a read error. V usage is TRBV7-9 and J usage is TRBJ2-7; 15 nucleotides line up with TRBD2. The CDR3 is 13 residues long. Germline V lookup: CDR1 SEHNR, CDR2 FQNEAQ (reference sequence). Written as DNA, the CDR3 is TGTGCCAGCACCGGACTAGCGGGGGGGAATCGGCACTTC. Its translation is CASTGLAGGNRHF.

The rearrangement joins TRBV28 to TRBJ1-5, with a possible D match to TRBD1 (6 bases). CDR3 length: 14 amino acids. Trimming left V 4 bases short and J 5 bases short, with 12 bases between. The germline CDR1 and CDR2 sequences are MDHEN and SYDVKM. CDR3 sequence: CASSSGEGDQPQHF. The CDR3 region has the DNA TGTGCCAGCAGTTCAGGGGAAGGGGATCAGCCCCAGCATTTT.

V gene TRBV15 combines with J gene TRBJ2-3, with TRBD2 matching over 10 bases. The CDR3 is 16 residues long. The V segment lost 5 bases and the J segment 2 bases; nucleotides outside the gene matches: 7. Germline values: CDR1 LNHNV, CDR2 YYDKDF (reference sequence). DNA of the CDR3: TGTGCCACCAGCCGGGGACTAGCGATGCACACAGATACGCAGTATTTT. Protein product: CATSRGLAMHTDTQYF.

This clone was seen only a few times. V is TRBV5-6 and J is TRBJ2-7; 9 bases are shared with TRBD1. Per germline, CDR1 SGHDT and CDR2 YYEEEE. J was trimmed by 2 bases and V by 3 bases; bases with no gene match: 3. The CDR3 totals 14 residues. This CDR3 reads CASSSGTGTYEQYF. The CDR3 DNA sequence: TGTGCCAGCAGCTCCGGGACAGGGACCTACGAGCAGTACTTC.

The V and J genes are TRBV7-9 and TRBJ1-1; 11 bases agree with TRBD1. Germline lookup yields CDR1 SEHNR and CDR2 FQNEAQ (reference sequence). The V and J ends lost 3 bases and 4 bases, in that order; junction bases with no gene match: 1. This CDR3 contains 14 residues. The CDR3 loop is CASSFGTGGTEAFF. Here the CDR3 DNA reads TGTGCCAGCAGCTTCGGGACAGGGGGCACTGAAGCTTTCTTT.